This T cell receptor beta chain was recorded in a study of blood T cell repertoires in COVID-19. Study as a whole: Spain, Italy and the United States supplied samples that represented acute and convalescent COVID-19. Nucleic acid was either cDNA or gDNA, and it came from T cells, B-cell-depleted T cells, or PBMCs.

As processed by the authors: Estimated nucleated cell counts came from reference gene primer amplification. TCRdb's copy holds only in-frame clones and misses some; the assay was immunoSEQ multiplex PCR. Clone size and V and J calls were adopted from that table, with D and trimming inferred from the DNA. The repertoire includes about 140,000 clones, under 90% of them detected once, and about 7.5% sits in the top ten. Germline V lookup: CDR1 MNHEY, CDR2 SVGEGT. This CDR3 has 20 residues. The germline V and J ends were trimmed by 4 bases and 0 bases, with 28 bases remaining between them. The sequenced sample was peripheral blood. The chain links TRBV6-2 or TRBV6-3 to TRBJ2-7; tentative D call: TRBD1 (5 bases). The receptor was isolated from a human donor in a cohort sampled during active COVID-19. In nucleotides, the CDR3 is TGTGCCAGCAGTTCGCCCTACACCCAGACAGCAGTTTCTTACTCCTACGAGCAGTACTTC. Residues: CASSSPYTQTAVSYSYEQYF.